This paragraph covers one T cell receptor beta chain sequence. A single record per CDR3 protein comes from TCRdb applying MiXCR to the RT-PCR reads. The table records about 680,000 distinct CDR3 sequences, approximately 15% of them present only once. Trimming stripped 7 bases from V and 5 bases from J, with 20 bases between. This CDR3 is built from 15 residues. Germline V gene data show CDR1 as SNHLY and CDR2 as FYNNEI. The rearrangement joins TRBV2 to TRBJ2-5; the D gene could be TRBD1 or TRBD2 (5 bases each). This clonotype was obtained from a female donor in good health, serving as a healthy control. Specimen: memory CD4+ T cells from blood. CDR3 protein: CASNPQGGFAETQYF. CDR3 in DNA: TGTGCCAGCAATCCCCAGGGCGGGTTCGCGGAGACCCAGTACTTC.